Sequencing of this T cell receptor beta chain was carried out in a study of T cells after yellow fever vaccination. From the 5' RACE reads, TCRdb called clonotypes with MiXCR, one entry per CDR3 protein. Here the sample spans about 120,000 distinct CDR3 sequences, 15% being singletons. The V and J ends lost 7 bases and 2 bases respectively, with 12 bases between them. This CDR3 is built from 14 residues. Per the germline V gene, CDR1 is SNHLY and CDR2 is FYNNEI. The chain has TRBV2 and TRBJ2-1; maybe TRBD2 (6 bases). The sample here was CD8+ T cells sorted from PBMCs, taken 5 days after the yellow fever booster vaccination. The origin of this receptor is a man younger than 35 who received the YFV17D yellow fever vaccine. CDR3 bases: TGTGCCAGCACCACGGGGGAGACCTACAATGAGCAGTTCTTC. It translates to CASTTGETYNEQFF.